The 20 T cell receptor beta chains in this list originate from one sample, sequenced in a study of beta chain features in type 1 diabetes. TCRB transcripts that were expressed got sequenced, as all of the isolated RNA had been reverse transcribed. Clones were sequenced by immunoSEQ multiplex PCR, and TCRdb holds only the in-frame ones, with some missing. There are 240,000 or so clones in the sample; about 71% occur only once, and around 0.05% lies in the top ten. The source material was naive CD4+ T cells from blood. The receptor source for this set is a man aged 25-45 years in good health.

This clone appeared a few times. V gene TRBV7-2 combines with J gene TRBJ1-5; the match to TRBD1 covers 9 bases. Trimming took 1 base from V and 7 from J; bases not matched to a gene: 2. The germline V gene encodes CDR1 SGHTA and CDR2 FQGNSA. The CDR3 sequence is 14 residues long. CDR3 sequence (DNA): TGTGCCAGCAGCTTAGGACAGGGGGAACAGCCCCAGCATTTT. Translated: CASSLGQGEQPQHF.

The rearrangement links TRBV7-8 to TRBJ1-6; D is uncertain. CDR1 and CDR2 (germline): SGHVS, FQNEAQ. V shed 1 base and J shed 6 bases, with 10 bases lying between them. The CDR3 has 15 amino acids. The CDR3 region has the DNA TGTGCCAGCAGCTTAGTGGGGTTGGCTAATTCACCCCTCCACTTT. Protein: CASSLVGLANSPLHF.

The chain links TRBV7-9 to TRBJ2-1; D is ambiguous. This CDR3 has 13 amino acids. CDR1 SEHNR and CDR2 FQNEAQ come from the germline V gene (reference sequence). V was shortened by 4 bases and J by 4 bases, with 8 bases between the two germline ends. This chain's CDR3 is CASSSGGYNEQFF. Here the CDR3 DNA reads TGTGCCAGCAGCTCGGGTGGGTACAATGAGCAGTTCTTC.

The table lists this clone with a count of one. J is TRBJ1-1 and V is TRBV5-1; D call uncertain. Between the trimmed V and J ends, which lost 4 bases and 11 bases, there was a span of 12 bases. CDR1 and CDR2 from the germline V gene are SGHRS and YFSETQ. The CDR3 covers 11 residues. CDR3 loop: CASSALHRAFF. The CDR3 nucleotides are TGCGCCAGCAGCGCGCTACATCGGGCTTTCTTT.

The chain recombines TRBV4-1 with TRBJ1-6; 8 bases are a match to TRBD1. J gave up 7 bases and V 4 bases, and 9 bases lay outside the gene matches. This CDR3 is 16 amino acids long. The germline gives CDR1 MGHRA, CDR2 YSYEKL. The CDR3 DNA reads TGCGCCAGCAGCCCGCGGACAGGGAGAAGAAATTCACCCCTCCACTTT. Protein: CASSPRTGRRNSPLHF.

This chain connects TRBV7-9 to TRBJ1-6, with TRBD1 matching over 7 bases. The V segment lost 4 bases and the J segment 4 bases; nucleotides outside the gene matches: 7. This CDR3 comprises 16 residues. The V gene's germline CDR1 is SEHNR and CDR2 FQNEAQ (reference sequence). The CDR3 nucleotides read TGTGCCAGCAGCTCTACCACAGGGGAATATAATTCACCCCTCCACTTT. This sequence encodes CASSSTTGEYNSPLHF.

The V and J genes are TRBV9 and TRBJ2-3; D possibly corresponds to TRBD1 (7 bases). CDR1 and CDR2 from the germline V gene are SGDLS and YYNGEE. The CDR3 is 16 amino acids. Trimming stripped 2 bases from V and 4 bases from J, with 17 bases between. The CDR3, as DNA: TGTGCCAGCAGCGTGACAGGGACCCCGGGGGCAGATACGCAGTATTTT. Its translation is CASSVTGTPGADTQYF. The variable domain in full, with the rest retrieved from reference TRBV9 and TRBJ2-3, is DSGVTQTPKHLITATGQRVTLRCSPRSGDLSVYWYQQSLDQGLQFLIQYYNGEERAKGNILERFSAQQFPDLHSELNLSSLELGDSALYFCASSVTGTPGADTQYFGPGTRLTVL.

The chain is built from TRBV7-9 and TRBJ1-1, with D unresolved. Germline values: CDR1 SEHNR, CDR2 FQNEAQ (reference sequence). The germline V and J ends were trimmed by 1 base and 3 bases, with 9 bases remaining between them. This CDR3 comprises 14 residues. CDR3 in DNA: TGTGCCAGCAGCTTAGGGGCGAGGGACACTGAAGCTTTCTTT. It specifies CASSLGARDTEAFF.

J is TRBJ2-7 and V is TRBV5-6, with 10 bases matching TRBD1. The CDR3 runs 15 residues. V trimming: 1 base; J trimming: 6 bases; junction bases outside the gene matches: 7. The germline V gene encodes CDR1 SGHDT and CDR2 YYEEEE. The CDR3 nucleotides read TGTGCCAGCAGCTTGCAGTCGGGGACAGGGGTCGAGCAGTACTTC. Its translation: CASSLQSGTGVEQYF. The full variable domain, its missing parts supplied by reference TRBV5-6 and TRBJ2-7, is DAGVTQSPTHLIKTRGQQVTLRCSPKSGHDTVSWYQQALGQGPQFIFQYYEEEERQRGNFPDRFSGHQFPNYSSELNVNALLLGDSALYLCASSLQSGTGVEQYFGPGTRLTVT.

The V and J genes are TRBV12-5 and TRBJ2-1; 11 bases are shared with TRBD2. The CDR3 is made up of 16 amino acids. J lost 5 bases, V lost 6 bases, and 9 bases had no gene match. Per germline, CDR1 LGHNT and CDR2 FRNRAP. The CDR3 DNA reads as TGTGCTAGTGGCTCCCTACTAGCGGGGGCGAACAATGAGCAGTTCTTC. Protein product: CASGSLLAGANNEQFF.

This clone showed up just once. V usage is TRBV19 and J usage is TRBJ2-1; possible D gene TRBD2, 5 bases. V gave up 8 bases and J gave up 2 bases, with 19 bases separating them. Germline V CDR1 and CDR2: LNHDA, SQIVND (reference sequence). This CDR3 region has 16 residues. DNA for the CDR3: TGTGCCAGTCGCCCTCTTTATGCGGAGGCCTACAATGAGCAGTTCTTC. It translates to CASRPLYAEAYNEQFF. The full variable domain, rest sourced from reference TRBV19 and TRBJ2-1, is DGGITQSPKYLFRKEGQNVTLSCEQNLNHDAMYWYRQDPGQGLRLIYYSQIVNDFQKGDIAEGYSVSREKKESFPLTVTSAQKNPTAFYLCASRPLYAEAYNEQFFGPGTRLTVL.

This clone was seen only once. This rearrangement joins TRBV7-9 to TRBJ2-7; TRBD2 agrees at 12 bases. CDR1 is SEHNR, CDR2 FQNEAQ, per germline (reference sequence). Germline trimming cut 1 base from V and 5 bases from J; bases unmatched to any gene: 6. The CDR3 sequence is 16 residues long. Here the CDR3 reads CASSLGTSGTSHEQYF. The DNA for the CDR3 is TGTGCCAGCAGCTTAGGGACTAGCGGGACATCTCACGAGCAGTACTTC.

The V gene is TRBV29-1, the J gene TRBJ2-7; TRBD2 might be the D (5 bases). The CDR3 covers 13 residues. V lost 3 bases and J lost 7, with 16 bases in between. Germline V gene data show CDR1 as SQVTM and CDR2 as ANQGSEA. The CDR3 protein is CSVDGGQNGEQYF. Here the CDR3 DNA reads TGCAGCGTTGATGGAGGCCAAAACGGGGAGCAGTACTTC.

In this sample, this clone turned up a few times. The chain employs TRBV29-1 and TRBJ1-5; D not certain. Germline values: CDR1 SQVTM, CDR2 ANQGSEA. V was shortened by 4 bases and J by 1 base, with 8 bases between the two germline ends. The CDR3 extends over 13 amino acids. This chain's CDR3 is CSVVQESNQPQHF. The CDR3 region has the DNA TGCAGCGTTGTTCAGGAGAGCAATCAGCCCCAGCATTTT. Filled out from reference TRBV29-1 and TRBJ1-5, the complete variable domain reads SAVISQKPSRDICQRGTSLTIQCQVDSQVTMMFWYRQQPGQSLTLIATANQGSEATYESGFVIDKFPISRPNLTFSTLTVSNMSPEDSSIYLCSVVQESNQPQHFGDGTRLSIL.

V usage is TRBV29-1 and J usage is TRBJ2-3; perhaps TRBD2 as D (6 bases). Germline CDR1 is SQVTM and CDR2 is ANQGSEA. The V end was cut by 8 bases, the J end by 4 bases, with 19 bases between. This CDR3 has 14 amino acids. DNA of the CDR3: TGCAGCTTCCCGGGACGGGAGAGTCCAGATACGCAGTATTTT. It specifies CSFPGRESPDTQYF.

The CDR3 DNA is TGTGCCAGCAGCCTCTCAGGGATGGATACGCAGTATTTT. It specifies CASSLSGMDTQYF. The chain couples TRBV7-9 to TRBJ2-3; a possible D gene is TRBD1 (5 bases). The length of the CDR3 is 13 residues. The V and J ends lost 5 bases and 6 bases respectively, with 12 bases between them. The V gene's germline CDR1 is SEHNR and CDR2 FQNEAQ (reference sequence).

The chain is built from TRBV4-1 and TRBJ2-7; 9 bases map to TRBD2. The CDR3 is 17 residues long. The trim removed 0 bases at V and 0 bases at J, leaving 6 bases unmatched. Per germline, CDR1 MGHRA and CDR2 YSYEKL. As DNA, the CDR3 is TGCGCCAGCAGCCAAGATCGGGGTAGCGGGAGCTCCTACGAGCAGTACTTC. It encodes CASSQDRGSGSSYEQYF.

This rearrangement joins TRBV30 to TRBJ2-3; D remains ambiguous. This CDR3 comprises 10 residues. CDR1 GTSNPN and CDR2 SVGIG come from the germline V gene (reference sequence). V was pared by 5 bases and J by 5 bases, with 5 bases between. CDR3 in amino acids: CAWGQDTQYF. The CDR3 region has the DNA TGTGCCTGGGGTCAAGATACGCAGTATTTT.

The chain joins TRBV27 to TRBJ2-7; D unclear. Germline lookup yields CDR1 MNHEY and CDR2 SMNVEV (reference sequence). V dropped 4 bases and J dropped 10 bases, with 20 bases sitting between them. This CDR3 has 14 residues. The CDR3 sequence is CASSSDRNFINQYF. The CDR3 nucleotides are TGTGCCAGCAGTTCAGATCGTAACTTTATAAACCAGTACTTC.

The V call is TRBV4-1, the J call TRBJ2-5; D gene ambiguous. V shed 1 base and J shed 4 bases, with 7 bases lying between them. This CDR3 comprises 13 residues. In germline, CDR1 is MGHRA, CDR2 YSYEKL. The CDR3 coding sequence is TGCGCCAGCAGCCAAGCCCTTCCAGAGACCCAGTACTTC. Its translation is CASSQALPETQYF.